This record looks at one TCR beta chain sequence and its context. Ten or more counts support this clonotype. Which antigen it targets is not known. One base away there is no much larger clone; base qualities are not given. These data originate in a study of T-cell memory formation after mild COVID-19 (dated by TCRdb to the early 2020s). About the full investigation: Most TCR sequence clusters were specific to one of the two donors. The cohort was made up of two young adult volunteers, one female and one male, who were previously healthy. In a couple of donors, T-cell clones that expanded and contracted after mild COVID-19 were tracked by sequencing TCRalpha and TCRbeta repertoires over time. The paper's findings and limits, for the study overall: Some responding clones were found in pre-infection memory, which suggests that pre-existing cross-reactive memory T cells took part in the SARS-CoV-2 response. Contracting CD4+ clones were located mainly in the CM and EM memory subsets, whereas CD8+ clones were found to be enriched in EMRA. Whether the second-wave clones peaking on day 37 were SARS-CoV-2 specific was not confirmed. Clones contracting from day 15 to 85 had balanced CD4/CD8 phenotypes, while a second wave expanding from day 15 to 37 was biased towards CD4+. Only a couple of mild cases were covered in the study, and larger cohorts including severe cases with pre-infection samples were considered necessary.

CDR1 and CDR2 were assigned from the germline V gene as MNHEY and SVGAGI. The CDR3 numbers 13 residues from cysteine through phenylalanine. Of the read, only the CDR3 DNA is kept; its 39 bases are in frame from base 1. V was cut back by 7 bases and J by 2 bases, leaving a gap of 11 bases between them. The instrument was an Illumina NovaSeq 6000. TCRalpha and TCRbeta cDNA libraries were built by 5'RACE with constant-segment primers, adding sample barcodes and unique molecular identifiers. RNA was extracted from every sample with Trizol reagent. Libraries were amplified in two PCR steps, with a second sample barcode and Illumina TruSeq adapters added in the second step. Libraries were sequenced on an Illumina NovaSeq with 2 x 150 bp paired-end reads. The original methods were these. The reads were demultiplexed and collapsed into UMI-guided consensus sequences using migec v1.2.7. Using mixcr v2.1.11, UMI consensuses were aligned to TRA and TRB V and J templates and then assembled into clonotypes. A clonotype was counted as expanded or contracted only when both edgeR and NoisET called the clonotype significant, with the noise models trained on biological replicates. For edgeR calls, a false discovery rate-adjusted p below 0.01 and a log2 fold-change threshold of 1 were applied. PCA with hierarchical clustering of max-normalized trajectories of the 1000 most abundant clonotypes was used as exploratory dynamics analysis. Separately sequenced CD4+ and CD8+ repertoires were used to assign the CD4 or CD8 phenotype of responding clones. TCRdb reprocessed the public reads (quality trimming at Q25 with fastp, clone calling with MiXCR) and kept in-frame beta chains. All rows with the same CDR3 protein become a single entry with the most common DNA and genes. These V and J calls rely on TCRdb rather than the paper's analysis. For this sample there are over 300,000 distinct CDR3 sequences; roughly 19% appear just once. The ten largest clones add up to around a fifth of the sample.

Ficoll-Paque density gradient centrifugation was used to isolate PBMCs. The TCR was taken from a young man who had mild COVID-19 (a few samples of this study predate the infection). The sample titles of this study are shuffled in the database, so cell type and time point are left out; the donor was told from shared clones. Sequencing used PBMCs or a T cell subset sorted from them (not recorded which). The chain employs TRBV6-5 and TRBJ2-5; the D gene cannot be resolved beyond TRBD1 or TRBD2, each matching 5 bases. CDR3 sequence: CASTRGEQETQYF. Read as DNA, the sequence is TGTGCCAGCACCCGAGGGGAGCAAGAGACCCAGTACTTC.